A single sample gave rise to the 14 T cell receptor beta chains below, sequenced in a study of shared clonotypes between healthy human individuals. Profiling relied on immunoSEQ multiplex PCR, and the TCRdb table lists in-frame clones only, not all of them. The sample consists of around 2.3 million clones, about 94% of them appearing once. The sequenced material came from naive CD4+ T cells sorted from blood. Documented subset: CD45RA+ positively selected. The origin of the receptors is a man aged 18 to 30 in good health.

V gene TRBV5-4 combines with J gene TRBJ2-3; D is possibly TRBD2 (6 bases). Looked up from germline, CDR1 is SGHNT and CDR2 is YYREEE (reference sequence). This CDR3 contains 16 residues. With 4 bases removed from V and 3 bases from J, the gap between germline ends came to 18 bases. As DNA, the CDR3 is TGTGCCAGCAGCGCGCCATCCCCGGGAGCTACAGATACGCAGTATTTT. Its translation: CASSAPSPGATDTQYF. Full variable domain (remainder filled in from reference TRBV5-4 and TRBJ2-3): ETGVTQSPTHLIKTRGQQVTLRCSSQSGHNTVSWYQQALGQGPQFIFQYYREEENGRGNFPPRFSGLQFPNYSSELNVNALELDDSALYLCASSAPSPGATDTQYFGPGTRLTVL.

The chain has TRBV19 and TRBJ2-7; 8 nucleotides align to TRBD2. Germline CDR1 and CDR2: LNHDA and SQIVND (reference sequence). The CDR3 loop spans 15 amino acids. Trimming at V came to 5 bases and at J to 2 bases, leaving 8 bases not matched to a gene. The CDR3 sequence is CASSQASGPTYEQYF. CDR3 in DNA: TGTGCCAGTAGTCAGGCTAGCGGGCCAACCTACGAGCAGTACTTC.

The chain recombines TRBV10-3 with TRBJ1-1; D is unclear. This CDR3 has 11 residues. Trimming removed 1 base at V and 7 bases at J, with 4 bases between. The germline CDR1 and CDR2 sequences are ENHRY and SYGVKD. For the CDR3, the DNA is TGTGCCATCAGTGAGTATCGTGAAGCTTTCTTT. This codes for CAISEYREAFF.

V and J are TRBV30 and TRBJ2-1; 9 nucleotides line up with TRBD2. The germline CDR1 and CDR2 sequences are GTSNPN and SVGIG (reference sequence). Trimming cost V 1 base and J 7 bases; bases outside gene matches: 8. The CDR3 is 15 residues long. The CDR3 region has the DNA TGTGCCTGGAGTGCGGGACTAGCTTCGTGGAATGAGCAGTTCTTC. Its protein product is CAWSAGLASWNEQFF.

The rearrangement joins TRBV7-2 to TRBJ2-5; TRBD2 matches at 9 bases. With V trimmed by 3 bases and J by 5 bases, 4 bases remained unmatched. Germline-derived CDR1 and CDR2 are SGHTA and FQGNSA. This CDR3 has 14 amino acids. The CDR3 DNA is TGTGCCAGCAGCTTTAGCGGGAGAATTGAGACCCAGTACTTC. It is translated as CASSFSGRIETQYF.

The chain is built from TRBV30 and TRBJ2-7; D is perhaps TRBD2 (6 bases). The CDR3 totals 15 residues. Trimming pared 3 bases from V and 2 bases from J, leaving 17 bases between. Germline V gives CDR1 GTSNPN, CDR2 SVGIG (reference sequence). DNA for the CDR3: TGTGCCTGGAGCGAGTACGGGAGTGCGACCTACGAGCAGTACTTC. This sequence encodes CAWSEYGSATYEQYF.

This clone appeared once. V usage is TRBV5-1 and J usage is TRBJ2-3, with D possibly TRBD2 on 6 matching bases. Looked up from germline, CDR1 is SGHRS and CDR2 is YFSETQ. CDR3 length: 14 residues. V was shortened by 6 bases and J by 2 bases, with 13 bases between the two germline ends. Written as DNA, the CDR3 is TGCGCCAGCACCAGGGACTGGTCCACAGATACGCAGTATTTT. This codes for CASTRDWSTDTQYF.

The rearrangement links TRBV6-1 to TRBJ2-2; 9 nucleotides agree with TRBD2. The CDR3 runs 19 residues. CDR1 is MNHNS and CDR2 is SASEGT in the germline V gene. Germline trimming cut 4 bases from V and 9 bases from J; bases unmatched to any gene: 21. The CDR3 DNA reads as TGTGCCAGCAGTGGGAGGGTGGCGGGGGGGCAAAAGTCATTCCGGGAGCTGTTTTTT. It translates to CASSGRVAGGQKSFRELFF.

Comment on this clone: One junction end disagrees with the germline gene, perhaps due to a read error. The rearrangement joins TRBV18 to TRBJ1-3, with D possibly TRBD1 on 6 matching bases. The CDR3 totals 13 residues. Germline V gives CDR1 KGHSH, CDR2 LQKENI. CDR3 in amino acids: CASSPSTGPRLDF. In DNA form, the CDR3 reads TGTGCCAGCTCACCATCGACAGGACCACGGTTGGATTTT.

This clone was observed once. This sequence joins TRBV5-4 and TRBJ2-7; no definite D call. Germline V gives CDR1 SGHNT, CDR2 YYREEE (reference sequence). Trimming removed 0 bases from V and 3 bases from J, with 4 bases in between. CDR3 length: 12 amino acids. CDR3: CASSLGHYEQYF. The CDR3 DNA is TGTGCCAGCAGCTTGGGTCACTACGAGCAGTACTTC. The full variable domain, with the rest looked up from reference TRBV5-4 and TRBJ2-7, is ETGVTQSPTHLIKTRGQQVTLRCSSQSGHNTVSWYQQALGQGPQFIFQYYREEENGRGNFPPRFSGLQFPNYSSELNVNALELDDSALYLCASSLGHYEQYFGPGTRLTVT.

The chain joins TRBV5-1 to TRBJ2-5, with 9 bases aligning to TRBD1. There are 14 residues in the CDR3. V lost 4 bases and J lost 5; bases outside the gene matches: 6. The germline V gene encodes CDR1 SGHRS and CDR2 YFSETQ. CDR3 protein: CASSRDRGSETQYF. CDR3 bases: TGCGCCAGCAGCCGAGACAGGGGGAGCGAGACCCAGTACTTC. Using reference TRBV5-1 and TRBJ2-5 for the parts outside the CDR3, the full variable domain is KAGVTQTPRYLIKTRGQQVTLSCSPISGHRSVSWYQQTPGQGLQFLFEYFSETQRNKGNFPGRFSGRQFSNSRSEMNVSTLELGDSALYLCASSRDRGSETQYFGPGTRLLVL.

The genes are TRBV6-6 and TRBJ1-1; D not certain. The germline V gene encodes CDR1 MNHNY and CDR2 SVGAGI (reference sequence). Trimming took 2 bases from V and 4 from J, leaving 14 bases between them. The length of the CDR3 is 15 residues. The CDR3 DNA reads TGTGCCAGCAGTTACGAGTACGAAAGGTTCACTGAAGCTTTCTTT. It yields the protein CASSYEYERFTEAFF.

This sequence joins TRBV20-1 and TRBJ1-1, with 8 bases identical to TRBD1. V lost 4 bases, J lost 11 bases, and 6 bases stayed unmatched. CDR3 size: 11 residues. CDR1 and CDR2 (germline): DFQATT, SNEGSKA (reference sequence). The CDR3 reads CSATGGVGAFF. CDR3 nucleotides: TGCAGTGCTACAGGGGGCGTTGGGGCTTTCTTT.

This rearrangement joins TRBV10-3 to TRBJ2-5, with TRBD1 matching over 9 bases. The junction had 9 bases not matched to a gene; V was cut back by 5 bases and J by 5 bases. Germline V gene data show CDR1 as ENHRY and CDR2 as SYGVKD. CDR3 length: 15 amino acids. The CDR3 reads CAISQTGGSQETQYF. CDR3 sequence (DNA): TGTGCCATCAGTCAAACAGGGGGCAGTCAGGAGACCCAGTACTTC.